This TCR beta chain was sequenced in a study of T cell responses to AZD1222 COVID-19 vaccine. Clones were sequenced by immunoSEQ multiplex PCR, and TCRdb holds only the in-frame ones, with some missing. The sample includes 150,000 to 180,000 clones, 88% of them seen just once. J lost 1 base, V lost 0 bases, and 11 bases had no gene match. Germline CDR1 and CDR2: SGHTA and FQGNSA. The CDR3 has 19 amino acids. The V gene is TRBV7-2, the J gene TRBJ2-7; 11 bases fit TRBD1. The sample consisted of peripheral blood, taken on day 0 of AZD1222 vaccination. This TCR was sampled from an adult in good health. The CDR3 sequence: CASSLAPGTGGKYSYEQYF. DNA for the CDR3: TGTGCCAGCAGCTTAGCGCCCGGGACAGGGGGAAAGTATTCCTACGAGCAGTACTTC.